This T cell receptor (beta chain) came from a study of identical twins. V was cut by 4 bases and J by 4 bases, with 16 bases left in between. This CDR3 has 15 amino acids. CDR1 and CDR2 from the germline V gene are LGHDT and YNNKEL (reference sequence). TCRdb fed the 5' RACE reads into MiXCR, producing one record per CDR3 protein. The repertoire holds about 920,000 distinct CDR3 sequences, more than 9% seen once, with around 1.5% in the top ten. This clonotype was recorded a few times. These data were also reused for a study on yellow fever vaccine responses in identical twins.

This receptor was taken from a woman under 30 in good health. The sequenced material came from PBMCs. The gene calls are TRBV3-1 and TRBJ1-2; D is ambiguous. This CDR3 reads CASSPLKPASYGYTF. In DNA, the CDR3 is TGTGCCAGCAGCCCACTAAAACCCGCTTCCTATGGCTACACCTTC.